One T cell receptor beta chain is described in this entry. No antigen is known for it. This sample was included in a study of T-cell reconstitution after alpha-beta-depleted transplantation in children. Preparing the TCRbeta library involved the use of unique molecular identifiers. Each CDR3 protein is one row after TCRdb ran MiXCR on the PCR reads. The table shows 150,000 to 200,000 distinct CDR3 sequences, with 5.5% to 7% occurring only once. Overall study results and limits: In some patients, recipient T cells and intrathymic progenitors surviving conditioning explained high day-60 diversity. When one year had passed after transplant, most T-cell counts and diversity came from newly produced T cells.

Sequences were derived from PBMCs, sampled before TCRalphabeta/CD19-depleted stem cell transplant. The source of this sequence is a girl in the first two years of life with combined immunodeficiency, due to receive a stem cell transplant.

CDR3 region: CASSLLLGRGLVDTEAFF. CDR3 DNA sequence: TGTGCCAGCAGCTTACTACTGGGAAGGGGGCTTGTGGACACTGAAGCTTTCTTT. This rearrangement joins TRBV7-8 to TRBJ1-1, with TRBD1 identical over 7 bases. The CDR3 loop spans 18 amino acids. Germline CDR1 is SGHVS and CDR2 is FQNEAQ. J lost 3 bases, V lost 2 bases, and 15 bases had no gene match. The variable domain in full, completed from reference TRBV7-8 and TRBJ1-1, reads GAGVSQSPRYKVAKRGQDVALRCDPISGHVSLFWYQQALGQGPEFLTYFQNEAQLDKSGLPSDRFFAERPEGSVSTLKIQRTQQEDSAVYLCASSLLLGRGLVDTEAFFGQGTRLTVV.